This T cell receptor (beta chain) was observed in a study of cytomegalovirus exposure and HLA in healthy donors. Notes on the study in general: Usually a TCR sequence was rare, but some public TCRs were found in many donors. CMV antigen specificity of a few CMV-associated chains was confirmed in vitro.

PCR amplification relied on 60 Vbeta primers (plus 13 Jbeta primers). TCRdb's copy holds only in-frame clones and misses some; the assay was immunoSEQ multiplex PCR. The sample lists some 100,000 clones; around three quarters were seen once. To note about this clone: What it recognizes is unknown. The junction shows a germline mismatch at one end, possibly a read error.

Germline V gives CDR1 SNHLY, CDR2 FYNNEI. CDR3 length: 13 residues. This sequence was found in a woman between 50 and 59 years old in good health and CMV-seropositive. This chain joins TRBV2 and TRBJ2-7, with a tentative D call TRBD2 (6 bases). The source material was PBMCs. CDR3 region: CTSSPGGSYEQYF. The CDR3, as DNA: TGTACCAGCAGTCCCGGGGGCTCCTACGAGCAGTACTTC.